This T cell receptor beta chain originates from a study of control samples from healthy donors and cancer patients. The CDR3 runs 16 residues. V gave up 4 bases and J gave up 1 base; unmatched junction bases: 8. Germline loops: CDR1 SGHTA, CDR2 FQGNSA. Sequencing was performed with immunoSEQ multiplex PCR; in TCRdb, only in-frame clones are kept and a portion is missing. This table has 82,000 or so clones, around 94% appearing once. Sequencing was performed on blood. The chain joins TRBV7-2 to TRBJ2-5, with TRBD2 matching 8 bases. The receptor comes from a young woman in good health. CDR3 protein: CASSSVHREGQETQYF. The CDR3 nucleotides are TGTGCCAGCAGCTCGGTTCACCGGGAGGGCCAAGAGACCCAGTACTTC.